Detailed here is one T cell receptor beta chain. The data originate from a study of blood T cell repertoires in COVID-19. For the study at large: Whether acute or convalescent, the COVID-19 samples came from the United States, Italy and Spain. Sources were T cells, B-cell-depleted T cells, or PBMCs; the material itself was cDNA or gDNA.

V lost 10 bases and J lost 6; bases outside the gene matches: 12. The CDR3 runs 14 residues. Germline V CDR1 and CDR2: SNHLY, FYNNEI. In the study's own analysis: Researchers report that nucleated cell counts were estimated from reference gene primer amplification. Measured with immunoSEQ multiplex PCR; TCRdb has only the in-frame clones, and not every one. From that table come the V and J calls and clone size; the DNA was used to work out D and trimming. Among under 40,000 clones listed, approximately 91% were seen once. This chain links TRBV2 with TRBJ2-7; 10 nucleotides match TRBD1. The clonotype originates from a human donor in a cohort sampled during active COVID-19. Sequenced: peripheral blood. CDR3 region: CATESGTGEIEQYF. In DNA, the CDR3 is TGTGCCACCGAATCCGGGACAGGGGAAATCGAGCAGTACTTC.